Included here is one TCR beta chain sequence, with context. This clone came up many times. What antigen it recognizes has not been identified. Base qualities are missing; no much larger clone stands one base away. No treatment had been received by any patient before thyroid surgery. Using T-cell receptor beta sequencing, the researchers looked back retrospectively at clinical samples from patients, gathered between about 2011 and 2019. The CDR3, from cysteine to phenylalanine, totals 15 residues. Only CDR3 DNA is held: 45 bases, read in frame from base 1. CDR1 and CDR2, looked up from the germline V gene (reference sequence), are SGHNT and YYREEE. Trimming costs V 4 bases and J 1 base, and their ends lie 14 bases apart. The sample belongs to a study of metastatic and nonmetastatic thyroid tumors (dated by TCRdb to 2018 to 2020). At the level of the whole study: The researchers compared repertoires between peripheral blood samples and tumor or nodule tissue samples from patients with malignant or benign thyroid disease.

Overall study results and their limits: In both blood and tumor samples, TCR beta diversity was reported to be significantly higher in malignant tumors than in benign nodules.

Library generation was performed with PCR. The instrument given in TCRdb is Illumina HiSeq 4000. High-throughput sequencing was used to profile the TCR beta-chain CDR3 region of every patient. In the original analysis: The researchers built a classifier to tell apart papillary thyroid cancer patients with distant metastasis, based on CDR3 differences among clinicopathological groups. The Shannon index was used to assess repertoire diversity, and the Morisita-Horn index was used to assess tumor-blood repertoire similarity. TCRdb ran its own pipeline on the public reads, namely fastp trimming at Q25 and MiXCR clone calling, and kept in-frame beta chains. The V and J calls, along with clone size, are taken from TCRdb and not from the paper's own processing. This sample has 53,000 or so clones in its table, and approximately 22% of those were observed once. Of the sample, approximately 4% is held by the ten largest clones.

The sample taken for sequencing was blood. The source is a female donor with papillary thyroid cancer or a benign thyroid nodule (not recorded which). Some clones in this sample may be carry-over from other donors' samples. The V and J genes are TRBV5-4 and TRBJ1-1, and TRBD1 may be the D gene, going by 5 matching bases. The sequence in DNA is TGTGCCAGCAGCGGCTACTTGGGACGGAACACTGAAGCTTTCTTT. Its protein reads: CASSGYLGRNTEAFF.